One and the same sample provided the 23 T cell receptor beta chains below, sequenced in a study of T cell responses to AZD1222 COVID-19 vaccine. The protocol was immunoSEQ multiplex PCR, while the TCRdb copy is restricted to in-frame clones and leaves out a portion. The sample has 180,000 or so clones, roughly 90% seen once; the top ten hold approximately 1.7%. The starting material was peripheral blood, obtained 28 days after the second AZD1222 dose. The receptors here all came from an adult who received the AZD1222 COVID-19 vaccine.

CDR3 sequence reads: CSVRMTGRGANVLTF. In DNA, the CDR3 is TGCAGCGTCCGCATGACTGGGAGAGGGGCCAACGTCCTGACTTTC. V and J are TRBV29-1 and TRBJ2-6, with D perhaps matching TRBD2 (5 bases). Trimming pared 6 bases from V and 4 bases from J, leaving 16 bases between. The CDR3 has 15 residues. Germline V gene data show CDR1 as SQVTM and CDR2 as ANQGSEA.

The chain has TRBV5-1 and TRBJ2-3, with D unclear. The CDR3 is made up of 14 amino acids. Germline V CDR1 and CDR2: SGHRS, YFSETQ. The germline V and J ends were trimmed by 0 bases and 2 bases, with 7 bases remaining between them. CDR3 region: CASSLGTLTDTQYF. The CDR3 region has the DNA TGCGCCAGCAGCTTGGGAACCCTCACAGATACGCAGTATTTT. The whole variable domain, remainder taken from reference TRBV5-1 and TRBJ2-3, is KAGVTQTPRYLIKTRGQQVTLSCSPISGHRSVSWYQQTPGQGLQFLFEYFSETQRNKGNFPGRFSGRQFSNSRSEMNVSTLELGDSALYLCASSLGTLTDTQYFGPGTRLTVL.

V gene TRBV18 combines with J gene TRBJ1-6; 9 bases map to TRBD1. J gave up 7 bases and V 8 bases, and 6 bases lay outside the gene matches. The CDR3 is 14 residues long. CDR1 is KGHSH, CDR2 LQKENI, per germline. CDR3 nucleotides: TGTGCCAGCACGCGGGACAGGGAGAATTCACCCCTCCACTTT. Residues: CASTRDRENSPLHF.

This chain joins TRBV3-1 (or the pseudogene TRBV3-2) and TRBJ2-7, with unresolved D. CDR3 length: 11 residues. The V and J ends lost 5 bases and 3 bases respectively, with 5 bases between them. CDR1 LGHDT and CDR2 YNNKEL come from the germline V gene (reference sequence). The CDR3 loop is CASSSFYEQYF. The CDR3 DNA is TGTGCCAGCAGCTCCTTCTACGAGCAGTACTTC.

CDR3 bases: TGTGCCTGGAGTGCGGGACTAGCTGAGACCCAGTACTTC. Residues: CAWSAGLAETQYF. V is TRBV30 and J is TRBJ2-5, with 9 bases aligning to TRBD2. The CDR3 has 13 residues. CDR1 GTSNPN and CDR2 SVGIG come from the germline V gene (reference sequence). V lost 1 base and J lost 5; bases outside the gene matches: 2.

This rearrangement joins TRBV5-6 to TRBJ2-2; a weak D match, TRBD1 (6 bases). The CDR3 runs to 16 residues. V was clipped by 3 bases and J by 6 bases, with 18 bases between them. CDR1 and CDR2 from the germline V gene are SGHDT and YYEEEE. Here the CDR3 reads CASSSGQTRFAGELFF. The CDR3 DNA is TGTGCCAGCAGCTCTGGACAGACAAGATTTGCCGGGGAGCTGTTTTTT.

The V and J genes are TRBV6-1 and TRBJ2-7, with TRBD2 matching over 8 bases. Germline CDR1 reads MNHNS; CDR2 reads SASEGT. The ends lost 2 bases at V and 1 base at J; junction bases unmatched: 4. This CDR3 region has 15 residues. The CDR3 DNA is TGTGCCAGCAGTGAATGGGCGGGAGGTTCCTACGAGCAGTACTTC. Its protein product is CASSEWAGGSYEQYF.

This clone was seen a handful of times. V and J are TRBV12-3 or TRBV12-4 and TRBJ2-7; TRBD1 is a possible D gene (6 bases). The CDR3 has 13 residues. V was pared by 2 bases and J by 9 bases, with 14 bases between. The CDR3: CASSLYRAQLQYF. The CDR3 region has the DNA TGTGCCAGCAGTTTATACAGGGCGCAGTTGCAGTACTTC.

The chain has TRBV18 and TRBJ2-3; the D call may be TRBD1 or TRBD2 (5 bases each). Germline V gene sequence: CDR1 KGHSH, CDR2 LQKENI. The CDR3 length is 14 residues. Trimming took off 1 base at V and 7 bases at J, with 12 bases between the two ends. In DNA, the CDR3 is TGTGCCAGCTCACCACGGGTAGGGGAGAATACGCAGTATTTT. Its translation: CASSPRVGENTQYF.

The V and J genes are TRBV5-1 and TRBJ1-5; tentative D call: TRBD1 (5 bases). CDR1 and CDR2 (germline): SGHRS, YFSETQ. The V end lost 4 bases, the J end lost 1 base, and 12 bases lay between the germline ends. CDR3 length: 15 residues. The CDR3 coding sequence is TGCGCCAGCAGCGCACAGGCGGGCAGCAATCAGCCCCAGCATTTT. Protein sequence: CASSAQAGSNQPQHF.

The V and J genes are TRBV19 and TRBJ1-4; no clear D gene. CDR3 length: 14 amino acids. Germline V gene lookup returns CDR1 LNHDA and CDR2 SQIVND (reference sequence). Trimming took off 8 bases at V and 0 bases at J, with 10 bases between the two ends. The CDR3 DNA follows: TGTGCCAGTCTCGGCGGTGCAACTAATGAAAAACTGTTTTTT. Amino acid sequence: CASLGGATNEKLFF.

The chain employs TRBV10-1 and TRBJ1-4; D uncertain. Germline assignment: CDR1 WNHNN and CDR2 SYGVQD (reference sequence). Trimming cost V 6 bases and J 7 bases, with 12 bases left between them. The CDR3 runs to 13 residues. This chain's CDR3 is CASSPTLGEKLFF. DNA for the CDR3: TGCGCCAGCAGCCCGACCTTAGGTGAAAAACTGTTTTTT.

The V call is TRBV24-1, the J call TRBJ2-1, with a weak D call TRBD1 (6 bases). The CDR3 covers 13 residues. The V gene lost 6 bases and the J gene lost 12 bases, with 17 bases spanning the gap. Per germline, CDR1 KGHDR and CDR2 SFDVKD. The DNA of the CDR3 is TGTGCCACCAGTAAGAGTAGGCAGGGGCCGCAGTTCTTC. Protein product: CATSKSRQGPQFF.

The rearrangement links TRBV6-1 to TRBJ2-7, with TRBD2 matching 12 bases. With 4 bases clipped from V and 0 bases from J, the junction kept 10 bases outside the gene matches. The germline gives CDR1 MNHNS, CDR2 SASEGT. There are 18 residues in the CDR3. This CDR3 reads CASSASGLAGLRSYEQYF. CDR3 bases: TGTGCCAGCAGTGCCTCCGGACTAGCGGGGCTCCGCTCCTACGAGCAGTACTTC.

The V call is TRBV30, the J call TRBJ1-5, with D tentatively TRBD1 (6 bases). V lost 2 bases, J lost 11 bases, and 16 bases lay in between. Germline CDR1 is GTSNPN and CDR2 is SVGIG (reference sequence). The CDR3 spans 13 residues. The CDR3 bases are TGTGCCTGGAGTTTAGGCCTGAACAGGGCCCAGCATTTT. Translated: CAWSLGLNRAQHF.

In DNA, the CDR3 is TGTGCCAGCAGCCAACACCAGGGGGCGAACGGTGAGCAGTTCTTC. This gives the protein CASSQHQGANGEQFF. The genes are TRBV4-2 and TRBJ2-1, with 8 bases lining up with TRBD1. Germline trimming cut 2 bases from V and 9 bases from J; bases unmatched to any gene: 9. The CDR3 runs to 15 residues. Per the germline V gene, CDR1 is LGHNA and CDR2 is YNFKEQ.

V is TRBV5-1 and J is TRBJ1-1, with D perhaps matching TRBD1 (5 bases). CDR1 and CDR2 from the germline V gene are SGHRS and YFSETQ. V shed 0 bases and J shed 6 bases, with 9 bases lying between them. This CDR3 has 13 residues. CDR3 loop: CASSLVRDAEAFF. CDR3 nucleotide sequence: TGCGCCAGCAGCTTGGTTAGGGACGCTGAAGCTTTCTTT.

The rearrangement links TRBV30 to TRBJ1-2, with TRBD1 identical over 10 bases. This CDR3 contains 15 residues. CDR1 GTSNPN and CDR2 SVGIG come from the germline V gene (reference sequence). Trimming at V came to 5 bases and at J to 4 bases, leaving 10 bases not matched to a gene. CDR3 residues: CAWSSRDRGVYGYTF. As DNA, the CDR3 is TGTGCCTGGTCCTCCCGGGACAGGGGAGTCTATGGCTACACCTTC.

A single count supports this clone. The chain carries TRBV6-5 and TRBJ2-7; TRBD2 might be the D (7 bases). This CDR3 has 15 residues. The V end lost 6 bases, the J end lost 1 base, and 16 bases lay between the germline ends. Germline V gene sequence: CDR1 MNHEY, CDR2 SVGAGI. For the CDR3, the DNA is TGTGCCAGCAGCTCCCCGGGGAGGGGGTCCTACGAGCAGTACTTC. It translates to CASSSPGRGSYEQYF.

The chain recombines TRBV5-4 with TRBJ1-2; maybe TRBD1 (5 bases). V was trimmed by 0 bases and J by 7 bases, leaving 7 bases between them. This CDR3 region has 12 residues. Germline CDR1 and CDR2: SGHNT and YYREEE (reference sequence). CDR3 loop: CASSLGGSGYTF. CDR3 nucleotide sequence: TGTGCCAGCAGCTTGGGGGGGTCTGGCTACACCTTC. The whole variable domain, remainder taken from reference TRBV5-4 and TRBJ1-2, is ETGVTQSPTHLIKTRGQQVTLRCSSQSGHNTVSWYQQALGQGPQFIFQYYREEENGRGNFPPRFSGLQFPNYSSELNVNALELDDSALYLCASSLGGSGYTFGSGTRLTVV.

The chain recombines TRBV20-1 with TRBJ2-5, with a weak D call TRBD2 (5 bases). The CDR3 totals 12 residues. V was shortened by 3 bases and J by 4 bases, with 9 bases between the two germline ends. Per the germline V gene, CDR1 is DFQATT and CDR2 is SNEGSKA (reference sequence). CDR3 in DNA: TGCAGTGCTAGTGGAGGTGGAGAGACCCAGTACTTC. This sequence encodes CSASGGGETQYF.

This clone was observed a few times. The rearrangement links TRBV28 to TRBJ1-2, with D uncertain. The germline V and J ends were trimmed by 2 bases and 8 bases, with 12 bases remaining between them. Germline-derived CDR1 and CDR2 are MDHEN and SYDVKM. The CDR3 has 13 residues. This chain's CDR3 is CASSLEAHMGYTF. The CDR3 bases are TGTGCCAGCAGTTTAGAAGCCCATATGGGCTACACCTTC.

The chain links TRBV19 to TRBJ2-7; 9 positions match TRBD1. Germline CDR1 is LNHDA and CDR2 is SQIVND (reference sequence). The V segment lost 3 bases and the J segment 4 bases; nucleotides outside the gene matches: 7. The CDR3 contains 15 residues. In nucleotides, the CDR3 is TGTGCCAGTAGTATGGGGACAGGGAGGGGATACGAGCAGTACTTC. Protein sequence: CASSMGTGRGYEQYF.